This T cell receptor (beta chain) derives from a study of blood T cell repertoires in COVID-19. Across the study: Cohort 3 recovery required two negative PCRs, clearance, or symptom resolution. Acute-phase and convalescent COVID-19 samples originated in the United States, Italy and Spain.

In the authors' workflow: Cell counts per sample came from amplifying reference gene primers. Clones were read by immunoSEQ multiplex PCR, and TCRdb kept only the in-frame ones, dropping some. That table furnishes V, J and clone size, whereas the DNA furnished D and trimming. The sample records roughly 210,000 clones, 80% to 90% being singletons. Cohort allocation depended upon clinical history that participants reported. This clone was detected only a few times. The germline V gene encodes CDR1 SGHRS and CDR2 YFSETQ. Trimming cost V 7 bases and J 10 bases; bases outside gene matches: 11. CDR3 length: 14 residues.

What was sequenced was PBMCs or T cells enriched from blood (not recorded which). The source is a man aged 25 to 45 in a cohort exposed to, infected with or recovered from COVID-19 (not recorded which). This rearrangement joins TRBV5-1 to TRBJ1-6; 7 bases fit TRBD1. The CDR3 reads CASGVGDRNSPLHF. The CDR3 coding sequence is TGCGCCAGCGGCGTAGGGGACAGAAACTCACCCCTCCACTTT.